This T cell receptor (beta chain) originates from a study of post-analysis software for immune sequencing data. Findings and caveats of the study: Roughly five TRBV segments, including TRBV5-6, TRBV5-1 and TRBV20-1, were more frequent in patients than controls. Relative to controls, patients with multiple sclerosis showed significantly lower normalized Chao1 diversity.

Looked up from germline, CDR1 is MGHRA and CDR2 is YSYEKL. The V end lost 1 base, the J end lost 2 bases, and 12 bases lay between the germline ends. The CDR3 contains 15 residues. Comment on this clonotype: Its matching antigen is unknown.

cDNA libraries for TCR beta contained unique molecular identifiers. TCRdb ran MiXCR on the PCR reads and lists one entry per CDR3 protein. The table has about 540,000 distinct CDR3 sequences, around a third seen once. V and J are TRBV4-1 and TRBJ2-7; a weak D match, TRBD2 (5 bases). The sequence was obtained from a girl aged 2-17 years with multiple sclerosis. Source material: blood. The CDR3 nucleotides are TGCGCCAGCAGCCAAGTTCACCCCGGGACCTACGAGCAGTACTTC. Translation: CASSQVHPGTYEQYF.